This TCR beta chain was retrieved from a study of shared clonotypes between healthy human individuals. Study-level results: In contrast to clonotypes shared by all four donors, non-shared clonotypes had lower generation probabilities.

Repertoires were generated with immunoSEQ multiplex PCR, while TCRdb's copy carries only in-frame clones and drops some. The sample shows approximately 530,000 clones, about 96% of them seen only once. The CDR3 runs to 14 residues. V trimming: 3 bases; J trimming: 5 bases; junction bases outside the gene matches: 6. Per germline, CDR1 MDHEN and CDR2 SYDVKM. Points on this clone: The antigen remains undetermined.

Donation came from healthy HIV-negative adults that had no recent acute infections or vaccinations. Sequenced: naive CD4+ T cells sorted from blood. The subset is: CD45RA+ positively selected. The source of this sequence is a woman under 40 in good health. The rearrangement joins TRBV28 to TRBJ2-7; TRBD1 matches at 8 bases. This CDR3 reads CASSFPDRAHEQYF. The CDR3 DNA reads TGTGCCAGCAGTTTCCCGGACAGGGCCCACGAGCAGTACTTC.